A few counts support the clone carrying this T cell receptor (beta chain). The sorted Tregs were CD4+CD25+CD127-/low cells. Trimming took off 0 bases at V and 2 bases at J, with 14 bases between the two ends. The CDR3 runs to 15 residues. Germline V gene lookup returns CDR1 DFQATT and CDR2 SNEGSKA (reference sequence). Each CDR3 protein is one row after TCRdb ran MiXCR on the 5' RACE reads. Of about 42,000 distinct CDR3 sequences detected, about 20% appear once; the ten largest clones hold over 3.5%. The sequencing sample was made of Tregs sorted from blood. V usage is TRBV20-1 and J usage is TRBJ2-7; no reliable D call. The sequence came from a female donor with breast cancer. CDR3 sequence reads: CSARESGGSAYEQYF. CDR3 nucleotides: TGCAGTGCTAGAGAGTCGGGCGGATCCGCCTACGAGCAGTACTTC.